This T cell receptor beta chain is from a study of cytomegalovirus exposure and HLA in healthy donors. Overall study context: Within the Caucasian-associated ancestry cluster were 65% to 85% of the 350 to 400 genotyped donors.

The PCR ran on 60 Vbeta and 13 Jbeta primers. Repertoires were generated with immunoSEQ multiplex PCR, while TCRdb's copy carries only in-frame clones and drops some. The sample holds about 130,000 clones, roughly 85% seen once. Germline-derived CDR1 and CDR2 are SGHVS and FQNEAQ. Trimming shortened V by 1 base and J by 6 bases, and 7 bases separated the two germline ends. There are 13 residues in the CDR3. This TCR derives from a man aged 18-30 years in good health and CMV-seropositive. Material: PBMCs. This chain joins TRBV7-8 and TRBJ2-1; D gene unclear. The CDR3 reads CASSLGLVNEQFF. The CDR3 DNA follows: TGTGCCAGCAGCTTAGGCCTAGTCAATGAGCAGTTCTTC. Looking up the rest from reference TRBV7-8 and TRBJ2-1 gives the full variable domain: GAGVSQSPRYKVAKRGQDVALRCDPISGHVSLFWYQQALGQGPEFLTYFQNEAQLDKSGLPSDRFFAERPEGSVSTLKIQRTQQEDSAVYLCASSLGLVNEQFFGPGTRLTVL.